Described below is a single T cell receptor beta chain sequence and its context. Antigen: not known. This sample is part of a study of T cells after yellow fever vaccination. Trimming removed 0 bases from V and 7 bases from J, with 11 bases in between. Germline V gene data show CDR1 as SGDLS and CDR2 as YYNGEE. The CDR3 loop spans 14 amino acids. As TCR cDNA was made by 5'RACE template switching, a universal primer site and UMIs were added. TCRdb ran MiXCR on the 5' RACE reads and lists one entry per CDR3 protein. This sample has a few hundred thousand distinct CDR3 sequences, with less than 9.5% found just once. Study-wide points: Relatively few clonotypes were ones that appeared in both CD4 and CD8 compartments. Although the secondary response was weaker, it peaked faster, at day 5 versus 15.

The V gene is TRBV9, the J gene TRBJ2-1, with D perhaps TRBD2 (5 bases). The receptor was isolated from a man aged 18 to 29 who received the YFV17D yellow fever vaccine. Sequences were derived from PBMCs, sampled about 41 days after the first yellow fever vaccination. DNA for the CDR3: TGTGCCAGCAGCGTAGTGCCGGGGAAAAATGAGCAGTTCTTC. Translating it yields CASSVVPGKNEQFF.